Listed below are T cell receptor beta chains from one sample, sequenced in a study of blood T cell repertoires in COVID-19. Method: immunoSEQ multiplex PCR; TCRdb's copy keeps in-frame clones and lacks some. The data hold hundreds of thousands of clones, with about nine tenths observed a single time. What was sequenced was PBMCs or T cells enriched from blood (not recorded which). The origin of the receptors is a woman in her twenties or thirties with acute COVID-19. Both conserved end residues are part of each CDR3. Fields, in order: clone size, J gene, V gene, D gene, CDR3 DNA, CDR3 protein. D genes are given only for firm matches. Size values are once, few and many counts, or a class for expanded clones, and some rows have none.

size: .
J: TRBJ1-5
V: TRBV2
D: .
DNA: TGTGCCAGCAGTGAAACAGCAAGCAATCAGCCCCAGCATTTT
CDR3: CASSETASNQPQHF

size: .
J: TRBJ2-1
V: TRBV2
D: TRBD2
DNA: TGTGCCAGCAGCCAAAGCCCGGGACTAGCGGGAGCCGGTGAGCAGTTCTTC
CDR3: CASSQSPGLAGAGEQFF

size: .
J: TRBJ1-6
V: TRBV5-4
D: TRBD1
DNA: TGTGCCAGCAGCTTGGACGGGACAGGGTTCTCACCCCTCCACTTT
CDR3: CASSLDGTGFSPLHF

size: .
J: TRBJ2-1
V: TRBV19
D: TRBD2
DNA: TGTGCCAGCCGAAATCTAGGACTAGCGGGGACCCTTTACAATGAGCAGTTCTTC
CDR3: CASRNLGLAGTLYNEQFF

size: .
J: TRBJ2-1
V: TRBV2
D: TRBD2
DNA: TGTGCCAGCAGTGAAGCGGCGGGGACTAGCGGGTACAATGAGCAGTTCTTC
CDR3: CASSEAAGTSGYNEQFF

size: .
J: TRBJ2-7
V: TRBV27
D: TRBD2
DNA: TGTGCCAGCAGCTTTAGCGGGGGCCCATACGAGCAGTACTTC
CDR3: CASSFSGGPYEQYF

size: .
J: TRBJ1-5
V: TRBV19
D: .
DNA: TGTGCCAGTAGTATGGGCAGGGAATCGTCGGACGATCAGCCCCAGCATTTT
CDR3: CASSMGRESSDDQPQHF

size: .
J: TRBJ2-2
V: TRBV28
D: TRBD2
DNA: TGTGCCAGCAGACCCTGGGGAGGGCAGCCGAACACCGGGGAGCTGTTTTTT
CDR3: CASRPWGGQPNTGELFF

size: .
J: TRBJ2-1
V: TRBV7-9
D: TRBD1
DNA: TGTGCCAGCAGCCTAAATACCGGGACAGGGGGCTACAATGAGCAGTTCTTC
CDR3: CASSLNTGTGGYNEQFF

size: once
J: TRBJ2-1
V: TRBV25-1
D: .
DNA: TGTGCCAGCAGTGAACAAGGTCGAGGCAATGAGCAGTTCTTC
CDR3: CASSEQGRGNEQFF

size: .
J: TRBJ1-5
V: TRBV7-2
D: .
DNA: TGTGCCAGCAGCTTCGGACAGTTTAGCAATCAGCCCCAGCATTTT
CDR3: CASSFGQFSNQPQHF

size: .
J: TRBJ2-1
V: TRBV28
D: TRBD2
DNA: TGTGCCAGCAGTTCCCCACCTAGCGGGGGGGCGAGGGAGCAGTTCTTC
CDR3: CASSSPPSGGAREQFF

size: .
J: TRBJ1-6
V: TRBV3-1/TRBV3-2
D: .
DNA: TGTGCCAGCAGCCAAGAATCATTGACTCCTCTCCACTTT
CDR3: CASSQESLTPLHF

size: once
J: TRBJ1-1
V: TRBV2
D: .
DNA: TGTGCCAGCAGTGCGGGATTTAACACTGAAGCTTTCTTT
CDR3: CASSAGFNTEAFF

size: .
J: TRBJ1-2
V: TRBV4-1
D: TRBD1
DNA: TGCGCCAGCAGCCAAGATAGGGGGGGGACAGGGGTCTCGTATGGCTACACCTTC
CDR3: CASSQDRGGTGVSYGYTF

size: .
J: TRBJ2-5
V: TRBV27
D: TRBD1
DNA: TGTGCCAGCAGTTTAGGACAGGGCCGAGTGGAGACCCAGTACTTC
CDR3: CASSLGQGRVETQYF

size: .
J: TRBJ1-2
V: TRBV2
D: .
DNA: TGTGCCAGCACCCAGGAACAGGACTATGGCTACACCTTC
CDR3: CASTQEQDYGYTF

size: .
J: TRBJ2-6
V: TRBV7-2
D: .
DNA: TGTGCCAGCAGCCCCAACAGGGCCGGGGCCAACGTCCTGACTTTC
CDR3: CASSPNRAGANVLTF

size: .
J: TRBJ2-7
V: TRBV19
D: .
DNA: TGTGCCAGTAGTGTTACTCTGGGCAGAAGCTCCTACGAGCAGTACTTC
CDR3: CASSVTLGRSSYEQYF

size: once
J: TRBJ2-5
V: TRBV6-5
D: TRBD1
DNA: TGTGCCAGCAGCTCAGGGGGACGCCGAGAGACCCAGTACTTC
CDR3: CASSSGGRRETQYF

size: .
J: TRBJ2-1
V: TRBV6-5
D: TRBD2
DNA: TGTGCCAGCTCGCTAGCGGGAGGGCCCCGGGAGCAGTTCTTC
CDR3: CASSLAGGPREQFF

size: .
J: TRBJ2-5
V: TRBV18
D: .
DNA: TGTGCCAGCTCACCAACGAGGGGGCAAGAGACCCAGTACTTC
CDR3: CASSPTRGQETQYF

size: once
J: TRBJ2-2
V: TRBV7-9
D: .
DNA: TGTGCCAGCAGCCCTAGGCGGGGGACAAACACCGGGGAGCTGTTTTTT
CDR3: CASSPRRGTNTGELFF

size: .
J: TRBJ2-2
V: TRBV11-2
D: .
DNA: TGTGCCAGCAGCTTTGGACACTCCAACACCGGGGAGCTGTTTTTT
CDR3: CASSFGHSNTGELFF